This T cell receptor (beta chain) was identified in a study of blood T cell repertoires in COVID-19. Turning to the study itself: Specimens from acute and convalescent COVID-19 originated in the United States, Italy and Spain. T cells, B-cell-depleted T cells, or PBMCs supplied cDNA or gDNA.

Germline lookup yields CDR1 SGHTA and CDR2 FQGNSA. The CDR3 spans 16 residues. J lost 7 bases, V lost 0 bases, and 5 bases had no gene match. Per the original data handling: Reference gene primers were amplified, and this amplification served to estimate nucleated cell counts. The table came from immunoSEQ multiplex PCR; TCRdb's copy has only in-frame clones and leaves some out. The DNA gave D and trimming, while V, J and clone size come from that table. This table has tens of thousands of clones, more than 75% appearing once. This clone was observed a single time. The clonotype was recovered from a human donor in a cohort sampled during active COVID-19. The specimen sequenced was peripheral blood. The chain recombines TRBV7-2 with TRBJ2-1, with 11 bases identical to TRBD2. The CDR3: CASSLATSGAQNEQFF. The CDR3 DNA is TGTGCCAGCAGCTTAGCGACTAGCGGGGCCCAGAATGAGCAGTTCTTC.